The 16 T cell receptor beta chains reported below all come from one sample, sequenced in a study of T cells in Graves' hyperthyroidism and ophthalmopathy. The CDR3 regions of TCR beta were amplified from RNA transcripts. TCR CDR3 underwent first-round RT-PCR with the HTBI primer set. TCRdb re-derived calls from the multiplex PCR reads in MiXCR, one entry per CDR3 protein. The data hold around 500,000 distinct CDR3 sequences, with less than 25% observed a single time. The sample consisted of blood. These receptors all stem from a woman in her seventies with Graves' ophthalmopathy.

At least ten counts were recorded for this clonotype. The CDR3 DNA reads as TGTGCCTGGCGTCCGGGGGACACTGAAGCTTTCTTT. Residues: CAWRPGDTEAFF. The chain links TRBV30 to TRBJ1-1; TRBD1 might be the D (5 bases). Germline CDR1 and CDR2: GTSNPN and SVGIG (reference sequence). The CDR3 runs 12 residues. V lost 5 bases and J 3 bases, leaving 10 bases between the germline ends.

This clonotype was observed many times. The chain uses TRBV20-1 and TRBJ2-1; TRBD2 matches at 9 bases. Germline CDR1 reads DFQATT; CDR2 reads SNEGSKA (reference sequence). V gave up 6 bases and J gave up 7 bases; unmatched junction bases: 13. This CDR3 comprises 15 residues. CDR3 sequence (DNA): TGCAGTGCCAGGGTGTGGCTAGCGGGACGAAATGAGCAGTTCTTC. It codes for CSARVWLAGRNEQFF.

The table lists this clonotype with many counts. This chain connects TRBV6-1 to TRBJ1-1; 7 bases fit TRBD1. The germline CDR1 and CDR2 sequences are MNHNS and SASEGT. CDR3 length: 17 amino acids. J lost 0 bases, V lost 1 base, and 8 bases had no gene match. The CDR3 protein is CASSEGKYRGMNTEAFF. The CDR3 nucleotides are TGTGCCAGCAGTGAAGGCAAATACAGGGGAATGAACACTGAAGCTTTCTTT.

This clonotype appeared many times. The chain couples TRBV7-2 to TRBJ2-7; 11 positions match TRBD1. Trimming removed 1 base from V and 3 bases from J; junction bases left unmatched: 2. The CDR3 sequence is 15 residues long. CDR1 SGHTA and CDR2 FQGNSA come from the germline V gene. CDR3 residues: CASSLVGTGGYEQYF. CDR3 bases: TGTGCCAGCAGCTTAGTTGGGACAGGGGGCTACGAGCAGTACTTC.

The chain uses TRBV10-3 and TRBJ1-2; the match to TRBD1 covers 9 bases. This CDR3 comprises 13 residues. Germline V CDR1 and CDR2: ENHRY, SYGVKD. V trimming: 9 bases; J trimming: 7 bases; junction bases outside the gene matches: 9. The CDR3 DNA follows: TGTGCCATGTCCGGGACAGGGCAGGGTGGCTACACCTTC. Translating gives CAMSGTGQGGYTF.

The chain combines TRBV6-2 or TRBV6-3 with TRBJ2-5, with 8 bases aligning to TRBD2. The CDR3 length is 17 residues. The germline CDR1 and CDR2 sequences are MNHEY and SVGEGT. V lost 0 bases, J lost 5 bases, and 11 bases stayed unmatched. The CDR3 DNA reads as TGTGCCAGCAGTTACTCGCGCGTAGCGGGAAACTCTGAGACCCAGTACTTC. Its translation: CASSYSRVAGNSETQYF.

This clonotype was counted between two and nine times. The gene calls are TRBV3-1 and TRBJ2-1; 10 nucleotides line up with TRBD2. The CDR3 runs 15 residues. Germline-derived CDR1 and CDR2 are LGHDT and YNNKEL (reference sequence). V dropped 4 bases and J dropped 7; count of bases not matched to a gene: 7. This CDR3 reads CASSPRGLARNEQFF. In DNA, the CDR3 is TGTGCCAGCAGCCCTAGGGGACTAGCGAGAAATGAGCAGTTCTTC.

This clonotype showed up just a few times. The J gene is TRBJ2-3, the V gene TRBV7-8; 8 positions agree with TRBD2. CDR1 and CDR2 (germline): SGHVS, FQNEAQ. V shed 5 bases and J 5 bases; nucleotides not matched to a gene: 12. There are 16 residues in the CDR3. The chain's CDR3 is CASSVGTRGLGDTQYF. CDR3 nucleotides: TGTGCCAGCAGCGTCGGGACTAGGGGTTTAGGAGATACGCAGTATTTT.

The chain is built from TRBV7-8 and TRBJ2-7; D unresolved. CDR1 SGHVS and CDR2 FQNEAQ come from the germline V gene. Trimming cost V 0 bases and J 6 bases, with 9 bases left between them. This CDR3 has 13 amino acids. In nucleotides, the CDR3 is TGTGCCAGCAGCTTAGCAGGGCCGTCCGAGCAGTACTTC. Protein sequence: CASSLAGPSEQYF.

This clonotype was found a few times. The chain couples TRBV7-3 to TRBJ2-3; 7 bases align to TRBD2. Unmatched junction bases numbered 5, after V lost 5 bases and J lost 0 bases. Germline CDR1 SGHTA, CDR2 FQGTGA. This CDR3 contains 15 residues. The CDR3: CASSQSGVSTDTQYF. DNA for the CDR3: TGTGCCAGCAGCCAAAGCGGGGTTAGCACAGATACGCAGTATTTT.

The chain links TRBV30 to TRBJ2-7; D might be TRBD1 (6 bases). Germline CDR1 reads GTSNPN; CDR2 reads SVGIG (reference sequence). CDR3 length: 16 residues. Trimming took 0 bases from V and 2 from J, leaving 17 bases between them. CDR3 nucleotides: TGTGCCTGGAGTGTACGAGGACAGCCGCAACCCTACGAGCAGTACTTC. Amino acids: CAWSVRGQPQPYEQYF. Based on the CDR3 plus reference TRBV30 and TRBJ2-7, the full variable domain is SQTIHQWPATLVQPVGSPLSLECTVEGTSNPNLYWYRQAAGRGLQLLFYSVGIGQISSEVPQNLSASRPQDRQFILSSKKLLLSDSGFYLCAWSVRGQPQPYEQYFGPGTRLTVT.

This clonotype was seen many times. The chain links TRBV10-3 to TRBJ2-3; no clear D gene. Germline-derived CDR1 and CDR2 are ENHRY and SYGVKD. The V gene lost 2 bases and the J gene lost 0 bases, with 6 bases spanning the gap. The CDR3 runs 14 residues. The CDR3: CAISEGQSTDTQYF. Here the CDR3 DNA reads TGTGCCATCAGTGAGGGGCAGAGCACAGATACGCAGTATTTT.

The genes are TRBV19 and TRBJ2-4, with D possibly matching TRBD1 (7 bases). Trimming took off 3 bases at V and 9 bases at J, with 15 bases between the two ends. In germline, CDR1 is LNHDA, CDR2 SQIVND (reference sequence). The CDR3 is 14 amino acids. The CDR3 DNA is TGTGCCAGTAGTATTCTCACAGGGGAGGCCATTCAGTACTTC. It encodes CASSILTGEAIQYF.

The chain employs TRBV7-2 and TRBJ1-5; the D gene is possibly TRBD1 (6 bases). This CDR3 is built from 17 residues. Trimming took off 5 bases at V and 4 bases at J, with 21 bases between the two ends. Germline CDR1 reads SGHTA; CDR2 reads FQGNSA. The CDR3 loop reads CASSQTLRGPSNQPQHF. DNA of the CDR3: TGTGCCAGCAGCCAAACACTCAGGGGACCAAGTAATCAGCCCCAGCATTTT.

CDR3 DNA: TGTGCCAGCAGCTCGCCGGGGATCTACGAGCAGTACTTC. Protein sequence: CASSSPGIYEQYF. The chain has TRBV7-2 and TRBJ2-7; D is possibly TRBD2 (5 bases). Germline V lookup: CDR1 SGHTA, CDR2 FQGNSA. Trimming took off 4 bases at V and 3 bases at J, with 10 bases between the two ends. This CDR3 has 13 amino acids.

As concerns this clonotype: Mismatch with germline at one junction end may stem from a read error. The chain recombines TRBV28 with TRBJ2-3; D possibly corresponds to TRBD1 (5 bases). Germline lookup yields CDR1 MDHEN and CDR2 SYDVKM. CDR3 length equals 14 residues. The chain's CDR3 is CASGFQGAWDTQYF. The CDR3 DNA sequence: TGTGCCAGCGGTTTCCAGGGCGCATGGGATACGCAGTATTTT.